Listed below are T cell receptor beta chains from one sample, sequenced in a study of cytomegalovirus exposure and HLA in healthy donors. The assay was immunoSEQ multiplex PCR, and TCRdb's table has in-frame clones only and misses some. The repertoire holds about 160,000 clones, with about four fifths as singletons. Sequenced input: PBMCs. The source of these receptors is a man in his thirties or forties in good health and CMV-seropositive. Both conserved end residues are part of each CDR3. D genes are given only for firm matches. Only part of the rows carry a size: once, few, many, or a class if the clone is expanded.

D gene,J gene,V gene,clone size,CDR3 length,CDR3 DNA,CDR3 protein
TRBD2,TRBJ2-5,TRBV6-5,.,16,TGTGCCAGCAGTTACGGGGGAGGGAGCGGACAAGAGACCCAGTACTTC,CASSYGGGSGQETQYF
.,TRBJ1-4,TRBV28,once,15,TGTGCCAGCGCAAGTTACGGGGCAACTAATGAAAAACTGTTTTTT,CASASYGATNEKLFF
.,TRBJ1-1,TRBV7-9,.,14,TGTGCCAGCAGCACAATTACAGGGCCCACTGAAGCTTTCTTT,CASSTITGPTEAFF
.,TRBJ2-1,TRBV7-9,.,13,TGTGCCAGCAGCTTATTACACCAGGGAGGACAGTTCTTC,CASSLLHQGGQFF
.,TRBJ1-1,TRBV11-2,.,13,TGTGCCAGCACCCGGACAGAGAACACTGAAGCTTTCTTT,CASTRTENTEAFF
.,TRBJ2-3,TRBV27,once,11,TGTGCCAGCAGTTTAAGAGGGTGGCAGTATTTT,CASSLRGWQYF
TRBD1,TRBJ2-2,TRBV27,.,15,TGTGCCAGCAGGCGACAGGGGGGGTCCACCGGGGAGCTGTTTTTT,CASRRQGGSTGELFF
.,TRBJ1-1,TRBV7-2,few,13,TGTGCCAGCAGCTCCGGTACGTGGACTGAAGCTTTCTTT,CASSSGTWTEAFF
TRBD2,TRBJ2-7,TRBV7-3,.,15,TGTGCCAGCAGCTTAGCGGGACTAGCGGGTCAAGAGCAGTACTTC,CASSLAGLAGQEQYF
TRBD2,TRBJ2-2,TRBV7-3,.,14,TGTGCCAGCAGAACCAGGGAGGGCACCGGGGAGCTGTTTTTT,CASRTREGTGELFF
.,TRBJ1-1,TRBV4-3,.,14,TGCGCCAGCAGCCGTACCGGCGGTAACACTGAAGCTTTCTTT,CASSRTGGNTEAFF
.,TRBJ2-2,TRBV5-6,.,13,TGTGCCAGCAGCCCCCGGGGACACGGGGAGCTGTTTTTT,CASSPRGHGELFF
.,TRBJ2-4,TRBV30,.,13,TGTGCCTGGAGTCATCCGGGACTGAACATTCAGTACTTC,CAWSHPGLNIQYF
TRBD2,TRBJ2-1,TRBV28,.,15,TGTGCCAGCAGCCCCCCTCATGGCCGCGGGGGGGAGCAGTTCTTC,CASSPPHGRGGEQFF
TRBD1,TRBJ1-2,TRBV7-8,once,14,TGTGCCAGCAGCTCCTGGACAGGGGGCGATGGCTACACCTTC,CASSSWTGGDGYTF
TRBD1,TRBJ1-2,TRBV4-1,few,14,TGCGCCAGCAGCCCGGGACAGGGGAACTATGGCTACACCTTC,CASSPGQGNYGYTF
TRBD2,TRBJ2-1,TRBV7-2,.,19,TGTGCCAGCAGCTTAGAGGGGAACTACGAGCGGGAGACCGACAATGAGCAGTTCTTC,CASSLEGNYERETDNEQFF
.,TRBJ1-6,TRBV5-6,.,14,TGTGCCAGCAGCTTTAAAACAGGGCACTCACCCCTCCACTTT,CASSFKTGHSPLHF
.,TRBJ2-7,TRBV2,once,11,TGTGCCAGCAGAGGAGATTACGAGCAGTACTTC,CASRGDYEQYF
.,TRBJ1-4,TRBV6-5,.,14,TGTGCCAGCAGCCCGACAACCTCTAATGAAAAACTGTTTTTT,CASSPTTSNEKLFF
.,TRBJ2-7,TRBV5-1,.,14,TGCGCCAGCAGTGATCGAACAGGGTCCTACGAGCAGTACTTC,CASSDRTGSYEQYF
.,TRBJ1-1,TRBV6-5,.,15,TGTGCCAGCAGTTACCACACAGGGCTTGACACTGAAGCTTTCTTT,CASSYHTGLDTEAFF
.,TRBJ1-2,TRBV6-1,few,13,TGTGCCAGCAGGGCCGGGGGAAGCTATGGCTACACCTTC,CASRAGGSYGYTF
TRBD2,TRBJ2-5,TRBV27,few,16,TGTGCCAGCAGTCCCAGCGGGACTAGCGGGGCAGAGACCCAGTACTTC,CASSPSGTSGAETQYF
TRBD2,TRBJ2-1,TRBV4-2,few,17,TGTGCCAGCAGCCAAGATTACACTAGCGGGAGGGCTAATGAGCAGTTCTTC,CASSQDYTSGRANEQFF
TRBD2,TRBJ2-1,TRBV7-9,once,19,TGTGCCAGCAGCTTAGCTCGACTAGCGGGGGGGCTAAAATACAATGAGCAGTTCTTC,CASSLARLAGGLKYNEQFF
TRBD1,TRBJ1-6,TRBV7-9,.,16,TGTGCCAGCAGCTCACTTACTGGACAGGGTGTTTCACCCCTCCACTTT,CASSSLTGQGVSPLHF
TRBD2,TRBJ2-3,TRBV6-4,.,14,TGTGCCAGCACGGCGGTAGCGGGAGGAGATACGCAGTATTTT,CASTAVAGGDTQYF
.,TRBJ1-1,TRBV7-3,once,17,TGTGCCAGCAGCGCCTACAGTGGCCGTAGGCCGAACACTGAAGCTTTCTTT,CASSAYSGRRPNTEAFF
TRBD1,TRBJ2-7,TRBV28,few,16,TGTGCCAGCAGTTCCCCAGCGGAGGGACAGGGCTACGAGCAGTACTTC,CASSSPAEGQGYEQYF
TRBD2,TRBJ2-1,TRBV7-2,.,18,TGTGCCAGCAGCTTACGGGGAGGGCGTATAAGCTCCTACAATGAGCAGTTCTTC,CASSLRGGRISSYNEQFF
.,TRBJ1-1,TRBV4-2,.,14,TGTGCCAGCAGCCAAGATCTCATCCAGCGAGAAGCTTTCTTT,CASSQDLIQREAFF
TRBD2,TRBJ2-6,TRBV7-2,once,13,TGTGCCAGCAGACTGGCGGGGGGGGACGTCCTGACTTTC,CASRLAGGDVLTF
TRBD2,TRBJ2-1,TRBV7-2,once,15,TGTGCCAGCAGCTTATGGCGGGGGGGCTCTAATGAGCAGTTCTTC,CASSLWRGGSNEQFF
TRBD1,TRBJ2-2,TRBV9,.,16,TGTGCCAGCAGCGACCCGGGACAGGAGTCCACCGGGGAGCTGTTTTTT,CASSDPGQESTGELFF
TRBD1,TRBJ2-3,TRBV28,.,16,TGTGCCAGCCCGAGAGAAGGGACAGGGGCCTGGGATACGCAGTATTTT,CASPREGTGAWDTQYF
.,TRBJ1-1,TRBV7-2,once,13,TGTGCCAGCAGCTTAGCCGAGGACACTGAAGCTTTCTTT,CASSLAEDTEAFF
.,TRBJ1-2,TRBV7-6,.,14,TGTGCCAGCAGCTTAGTCGTACAGGGAAATGGCTACACCTTC,CASSLVVQGNGYTF
.,TRBJ1-5,TRBV28,.,12,TGTGCCAGCAGGGGGGGAAATCAGCCCCAGCATTTT,CASRGGNQPQHF
.,TRBJ2-2,TRBV5-1,.,15,TGCGCCAGCAGCCGTACTAGAACGAACACCGGGGAGCTGTTTTTT,CASSRTRTNTGELFF
.,TRBJ2-3,TRBV7-7,.,13,TGTGCTAGCAGCCAGGGCCTCACAGATACGCAGTATTTT,CASSQGLTDTQYF
TRBD2,TRBJ2-7,TRBV2,few,15,TGTGCCAGCAGTTCGCTAGCGGACCTCTCCTACGAGCAGTACTTC,CASSSLADLSYEQYF
TRBD2,TRBJ2-1,TRBV5-6,.,13,TGTGCCAGCGGACTAGCGGGGTACAATGAGCAGTTCTTC,CASGLAGYNEQFF
.,TRBJ1-3,TRBV18,.,15,TGTGCCAGCTCACCCCAGGAGGCCTCTGGAAACACCATATATTTT,CASSPQEASGNTIYF
.,TRBJ2-7,TRBV6-5,few,15,TGTGCCAGCAGTTACCTGGGGACTGGAGTCTACGAGCAGTACTTC,CASSYLGTGVYEQYF
.,TRBJ2-4,TRBV28,.,12,TGTGCCAGCAGTCCCTGGGAGAACATTCAGTACTTC,CASSPWENIQYF
.,TRBJ1-1,TRBV7-9,.,12,TGTGCCAGCAGCCATGACACCGTAGGAGCTTTCTTT,CASSHDTVGAFF
.,TRBJ1-3,TRBV10-3,.,17,TGTGCCATCAGCATATCAAACCCATTGCGCTCTGGAAACACCATATATTTT,CAISISNPLRSGNTIYF
.,TRBJ1-1,TRBV30,.,16,TGTGCCTGGAGTCTACCGGTTTACTGGAGAGGTGGTGAAGCTTTCTTT,CAWSLPVYWRGGEAFF
.,TRBJ1-4,TRBV16,.,17,TGTGCCAGCAGCCAATCGGGGCCCTTTGCAACTAATGAAAAACTGTTTTTT,CASSQSGPFATNEKLFF
.,TRBJ2-7,TRBV4-2,.,14,TGTGCCAGCAGCCAAGGACAGAGCAACTACGAGCAGTACTTC,CASSQGQSNYEQYF
TRBD2,TRBJ2-7,TRBV7-3,.,15,TGTGCCAGCAGCCCCGGGACTAGCTTCCCCTACGAGCAGTACTTC,CASSPGTSFPYEQYF
.,TRBJ1-2,TRBV27,.,14,TGTGCCAGCAGTTCTAGGGGGATATCCTATGGCTACACCTTC,CASSSRGISYGYTF
.,TRBJ2-1,TRBV9,.,12,TGTGCCAGCAGCGTATCCCTTAATGAGCAGTTCTTC,CASSVSLNEQFF